A single sample is the source of the 23 T cell receptor beta chains below, sequenced in a study of T cells in Graves' hyperthyroidism and ophthalmopathy. Authors of the study amplified TCR beta CDR3 regions from RNA transcripts. Researchers ran a first-round RT-PCR on the TCR CDR3 using the HTBI primer set. TCRdb processed the multiplex PCR reads anew with MiXCR; each CDR3 protein has one entry. The sample lists about 520,000 distinct CDR3 sequences, more than 20% occurring once. Sequenced sample: blood. The source of these receptors is a man aged 18 to 29 with Graves' hyperthyroidism.

The chain recombines TRBV19 with TRBJ1-1; 7 nucleotides agree with TRBD1. The CDR3 extends over 17 amino acids. V lost 7 bases to trimming and J lost 0 bases; unmatched junction nucleotides: 14. The germline V gene has CDR1 LNHDA and CDR2 SQIVND (reference sequence). Here the CDR3 DNA reads TGTGCCAGTATACCAATCGGGAAGGGACAGCTGAACACTGAAGCTTTCTTT. It yields the protein CASIPIGKGQLNTEAFF.

This clonotype was found many times. The gene calls are TRBV28 and TRBJ2-2; D is perhaps TRBD1 or TRBD2 (7 bases each). The CDR3 is made up of 15 amino acids. Germline V gene sequence: CDR1 MDHEN, CDR2 SYDVKM. V was trimmed by 6 bases and J by 6 bases, leaving 17 bases between them. The CDR3 reads CASSPRGRGAGELFF. CDR3 in DNA: TGTGCCAGCAGCCCCAGGGGGAGGGGAGCCGGGGAGCTGTTTTTT.

This chain joins TRBV15 and TRBJ2-5; 8 nucleotides line up with TRBD2. Germline lookup yields CDR1 LNHNV and CDR2 YYDKDF (reference sequence). The CDR3 length is 15 residues. The J segment lost 1 base and the V segment lost 5 bases, leaving 6 bases of the junction unmatched. The CDR3 nucleotides read TGTGCCACCAGCCGCCAGCGGGGGTTCCAAGAGACCCAGTACTTC. As protein: CATSRQRGFQETQYF.

This clonotype was observed many times. The gene calls are TRBV19 and TRBJ2-7; 7 nucleotides agree with TRBD2. The CDR3 has 13 residues. CDR1 is LNHDA, CDR2 SQIVND, per germline (reference sequence). Trimming removed 5 bases from V and 4 bases from J; junction bases left unmatched: 5. The CDR3: CASSAGDDYEQYF. For the CDR3, the DNA is TGTGCCAGTAGTGCGGGGGATGATTACGAGCAGTACTTC.

This clonotype was seen more than once but under ten times. V and J are TRBV20-1 and TRBJ2-7, with 12 bases that match TRBD1. J was trimmed by 3 bases and V by 7 bases; bases with no gene match: 10. The CDR3 extends over 15 amino acids. The germline CDR1 and CDR2 sequences are DFQATT and SNEGSKA (reference sequence). DNA of the CDR3: TGCAGTGTTGGGGCCGGGACAGGGGGCTTCTACGAGCAGTACTTC. Translated: CSVGAGTGGFYEQYF.

V and J are TRBV27 and TRBJ1-2; 7 bases are a match to TRBD1. This CDR3 contains 13 residues. Germline trimming cut 6 bases from V and 3 bases from J; bases unmatched to any gene: 4. The V gene's germline CDR1 is MNHEY and CDR2 SMNVEV (reference sequence). CDR3 residues: CASRGQTDYGYTF. Written as DNA, the CDR3 is TGTGCCAGCAGGGGACAGACCGACTATGGCTACACCTTC.

This clonotype was counted many times. The chain is built from TRBV6-4 and TRBJ2-7, with 8 bases lining up with TRBD1. The germline gives CDR1 MRHNA, CDR2 SNTAGT. Trimming cost V 4 bases and J 2 bases; bases outside gene matches: 7. The CDR3 runs 15 residues. DNA of the CDR3: TGTGCCAGCAGTGGCTCGGCGACAGGGGCCTACGAGCAGTACTTC. Protein: CASSGSATGAYEQYF.

The chain combines TRBV9 with TRBJ2-2; D gene uncertain. CDR3 length equals 14 residues. Trimming shortened V by 0 bases and J by 6 bases, and 9 bases separated the two germline ends. Germline CDR1 is SGDLS and CDR2 is YYNGEE. The CDR3: CASSVGQVAGELFF. In DNA form, the CDR3 reads TGTGCCAGCAGCGTAGGTCAGGTGGCCGGGGAGCTGTTTTTT.

In its sample, this clonotype was seen many times. The J gene is TRBJ2-7, the V gene TRBV2; 7 nucleotides agree with TRBD1. The germline V gene has CDR1 SNHLY and CDR2 FYNNEI. The CDR3 spans 13 residues. Unmatched junction bases numbered 8, after V lost 7 bases and J lost 5 bases. The CDR3 spells CASTRQGSHEQYF. CDR3 DNA sequence: TGTGCCAGCACAAGACAGGGCTCGCACGAGCAGTACTTC.

The V and J genes are TRBV30 and TRBJ2-4; D may be TRBD1 (6 bases). Looked up from germline, CDR1 is GTSNPN and CDR2 is SVGIG (reference sequence). The V end lost 0 bases, the J end lost 7 bases, and 16 bases lay between the germline ends. The CDR3 runs to 15 residues. CDR3 loop: CAWSVGGSGGNIQYF. CDR3 nucleotides: TGTGCCTGGAGTGTAGGGGGTTCTGGTGGGAACATTCAGTACTTC.

DNA for the CDR3: TGTGCCAGCAGGCCGACAGAAAAAAACACCATATATTTT. Amino acid sequence: CASRPTEKNTIYF. The chain couples TRBV6-1 to TRBJ1-3; tentative D call: TRBD1 (5 bases). The CDR3 is 13 amino acids. The germline gives CDR1 MNHNS, CDR2 SASEGT. V was cut by 6 bases and J by 6 bases, with 12 bases left in between.

This clonotype was seen many times. The rearrangement links TRBV20-1 to TRBJ2-2; D call uncertain. Trimming shortened V by 0 bases and J by 0 bases, and 20 bases separated the two germline ends. This CDR3 has 19 residues. Germline V lookup: CDR1 DFQATT, CDR2 SNEGSKA (reference sequence). In nucleotides, the CDR3 is TGCAGTGCTAGAGATCCTAGGGCAGGACCCACTTCGAACACCGGGGAGCTGTTTTTT. Protein product: CSARDPRAGPTSNTGELFF.

At least ten counts were recorded for this clonotype. This chain uses TRBV6-5 with TRBJ1-6; D remains unclear. The length of the CDR3 is 14 residues. V lost 4 bases and J lost 10, with 14 bases in between. Germline V lookup: CDR1 MNHEY, CDR2 SVGAGI. The CDR3: CASSWTPEGSPLHF. CDR3 nucleotide sequence: TGTGCCAGCAGTTGGACGCCCGAAGGCTCACCCCTCCACTTT.

The chain is built from TRBV19 and TRBJ1-6, with TRBD1 matching over 8 bases. Germline V gives CDR1 LNHDA, CDR2 SQIVND (reference sequence). The CDR3 is 14 residues long. Losses at the gene ends were 7 bases for V and 13 bases for J; bases not matched to a gene: 12. This CDR3 is CASKGGQGMIPLHF. As DNA, the CDR3 is TGTGCCAGTAAAGGAGGACAGGGAATGATCCCCCTCCACTTT.

This clonotype showed up many times. The genes are TRBV12-3 or TRBV12-4 and TRBJ2-7; 9 nucleotides agree with TRBD2. This CDR3 is 15 amino acids long. V gave up 2 bases and J gave up 2 bases; unmatched junction bases: 4. The CDR3 nucleotides are TGTGCCAGCAGTTTAAGCGGGGGGCCCGCCTACGAGCAGTACTTC. Its translation: CASSLSGGPAYEQYF.

This clonotype was counted between two and nine times. The chain combines TRBV6-5 with TRBJ2-7; 7 positions match TRBD2. Germline lookup yields CDR1 MNHEY and CDR2 SVGAGI. CDR3 size: 15 residues. The V segment lost 1 base and the J segment 0 bases; nucleotides outside the gene matches: 3. The CDR3 protein is CASSYWSGVSYEQYF. In DNA form, the CDR3 reads TGTGCCAGCAGTTACTGGAGCGGGGTCTCCTACGAGCAGTACTTC.

This chain joins TRBV28 and TRBJ2-7; no reliable D call. This CDR3 region has 13 residues. Trimming took off 6 bases at V and 6 bases at J, with 15 bases between the two ends. Germline V gives CDR1 MDHEN, CDR2 SYDVKM. CDR3 amino acids: CASSHPPYIEQYF. CDR3 coding DNA: TGTGCCAGCAGCCACCCGCCCTACATCGAGCAGTACTTC. The whole variable domain, filled in from reference TRBV28 and TRBJ2-7, reads DVKVTQSSRYLVKRTGEKVFLECVQDMDHENMFWYRQDPGLGLRLIYFSYDVKMKEKGDIPEGYSVSREKKERFSLILESASTNQTSMYLCASSHPPYIEQYFGPGTRLTVT.

This clonotype came up a few times. This rearrangement joins TRBV7-6 to TRBJ2-3, with D uncertain. This CDR3 is 15 amino acids long. Germline V lookup: CDR1 SGHVS, CDR2 FNYEAQ. Trimming removed 0 bases from V and 1 base from J, with 8 bases in between. The CDR3 loop is CASSLANRGTDTQYF. CDR3 nucleotides: TGTGCCAGCAGCTTAGCGAACCGTGGCACAGATACGCAGTATTTT.

This sequence joins TRBV27 and TRBJ2-2; tentative D call: TRBD1 (5 bases). CDR1 MNHEY and CDR2 SMNVEV come from the germline V gene (reference sequence). V gave up 3 bases and J gave up 1 base, with 9 bases separating them. CDR3 length: 15 amino acids. The chain's CDR3 is CASSLNGQNTGELFF. CDR3 nucleotides: TGTGCCAGCAGTTTGAACGGACAGAACACCGGGGAGCTGTTTTTT.

This clonotype was seen many times. The chain recombines TRBV6-2 or TRBV6-3 with TRBJ1-2; D call uncertain. Per germline, CDR1 MNHEY and CDR2 SVGEGT. Trimming took 6 bases from V and 8 from J, leaving 10 bases between them. The CDR3 length is 11 residues. The CDR3: CASSPEYGYTF. Written as DNA, the CDR3 is TGTGCCAGCAGCCCTGAGTACGGCTACACCTTC.

This clonotype came up many times. The chain couples TRBV27 to TRBJ2-7, with a weak D call TRBD2 (7 bases). Trimming shortened V by 8 bases and J by 9 bases, and 14 bases separated the two germline ends. Germline loops: CDR1 MNHEY, CDR2 SMNVEV (reference sequence). The CDR3 is made up of 11 amino acids. CDR3 nucleotides: TGTGCCAGCTCCTGGGGGGGCGCGCAGTACTTC. It specifies CASSWGGAQYF.

The genes are TRBV12-3 or TRBV12-4 and TRBJ1-1; D is perhaps TRBD1 (5 bases). CDR3 size: 13 residues. Trimming removed 3 bases from V and 9 bases from J, with 14 bases in between. Written as DNA, the CDR3 is TGTGCCAGCAGTTTTTCAGGGTTCTCGAAAGCTTTCTTT. Translation gives CASSFSGFSKAFF.

This clonotype was seen at least ten times. This sequence joins TRBV5-1 and TRBJ2-7; possibly TRBD1 for D (6 bases). Trimming left V 4 bases short and J 5 bases short, with 19 bases between. This CDR3 spans 15 amino acids. CDR1 and CDR2 (germline): SGHRS, YFSETQ. The CDR3 loop is CASSPLGRGNDEQYF. The CDR3 DNA is TGCGCCAGCAGCCCGCTGGGCAGGGGTAACGACGAGCAGTACTTC.